This T cell receptor (beta chain) is from a study of CD8 T cell repertoires and HIV-1 epitope variants. The CDR3 runs 17 residues. V shed 1 base and J 1 base; nucleotides not matched to a gene: 8. Germline V lookup: CDR1 KGHSH, CDR2 LQKENI. Libraries were prepared by immunoSEQ multiplex PCR; TCRdb keeps only in-frame clonotypes and omits some of them. This table has several thousand clones, roughly 65% appearing once. To note about this clone: Its antigen is currently unknown.

The rearrangement uses TRBV18 and TRBJ2-3; the match to TRBD2 covers 7 bases. The receptor comes from a male donor with HIV. Sequencing was carried out using cultured CD8+ T cells derived from PBMCs. The CDR3 region has the DNA TGTGCCAGCTCACCACGGGATCCTAGCGGACGCACAGATACGCAGTATTTT. Its translation is CASSPRDPSGRTDTQYF.